The present T cell receptor (beta chain) was sequenced within a study of shared clonotypes between healthy human individuals. The germline V gene has CDR1 SEHNR and CDR2 FQNEAQ (reference sequence). The CDR3 has 15 amino acids. The germline V and J ends were trimmed by 1 base and 1 base, with 8 bases remaining between them. The naive CD8 subset, CD45RO-negative cells positively selected for CCR7, excluded terminally differentiated effector memory CD45RA+ cells. In the authors' workflow: ImmunoSEQ output lacked quality scores and full-length reads, limiting matched filtering. Assay used: immunoSEQ multiplex PCR; TCRdb lists only in-frame clones, some missing. From that table come the V and J calls and clone size; the DNA was used to work out D and trimming. The sample has hundreds of thousands of clones; 95% to 96% are singletons.

The sequenced material came from naive CD8+ T cells sorted from blood. This chain uses TRBV7-9 with TRBJ1-5; D gene unclear. The receptor was derived from a woman between 25 and 40 years old in good health. CDR3 in DNA: TGTGCCAGCAGCTTAGAATCGGGGAGCAATCAGCCCCAGCATTTT. Its translation is CASSLESGSNQPQHF.